The 19 T cell receptor beta chains below were found in one sample sequenced in a study of T cell responses to AZD1222 COVID-19 vaccine. Sequencing was performed with immunoSEQ multiplex PCR; in TCRdb, only in-frame clones are kept and a portion is missing. The sample includes approximately 210,000 clones, roughly 92% of them seen just once. This material consisted of peripheral blood, taken 28 days after the second AZD1222 dose. These receptors were obtained from an adult who received the AZD1222 COVID-19 vaccine.

The V gene is TRBV4-2, the J gene TRBJ2-1; no reliable D call. The V and J ends lost 0 bases and 8 bases respectively, with 11 bases between them. This CDR3 is 14 amino acids long. Germline V gene data show CDR1 as LGHNA and CDR2 as YNFKEQ. CDR3 sequence: CASSQDETTDEQFF. DNA of the CDR3: TGTGCCAGCAGCCAAGATGAAACTACTGATGAGCAGTTCTTC.

This clone was recorded a few times. The chain carries TRBV5-1 and TRBJ1-4, with no clear D. CDR3 length: 15 amino acids. V was pared by 1 base and J by 0 bases, with 7 bases between. The germline V gene has CDR1 SGHRS and CDR2 YFSETQ. In nucleotides, the CDR3 is TGCGCCAGCAGCTTGTGGGGATCAACTAATGAAAAACTGTTTTTT. It encodes CASSLWGSTNEKLFF.

This chain links TRBV27 with TRBJ2-7, with 9 nucleotides matching TRBD1. Germline V gives CDR1 MNHEY, CDR2 SMNVEV (reference sequence). This CDR3 spans 15 amino acids. The J segment lost 2 bases and the V segment lost 7 bases, leaving 9 bases of the junction unmatched. CDR3 loop: CASKTGQGGTYEQYF. CDR3 nucleotide sequence: TGTGCCAGCAAAACGGGACAGGGAGGGACCTACGAGCAGTACTTC.

This clone came up once. The CDR3 DNA sequence: TGTGCCAGCAGCCCCGGGACCAACTATGGCTACACCTTC. Protein product: CASSPGTNYGYTF. The chain carries TRBV3-1 (or the pseudogene TRBV3-2) and TRBJ1-2, with D perhaps matching TRBD1 (5 bases). The CDR3 is 13 residues long. Between the trimmed V and J ends, which lost 4 bases and 2 bases, there was a span of 8 bases. Germline CDR1 is LGHDT and CDR2 is YNNKEL (reference sequence).

This clone was observed once. The CDR3 bases are TGTGCCAGCAGTGCCGGGAGAGCCAACATCTTACTCCCCCCCGTCGGATTTTTT. This codes for CASSAGRANILLPPVGFF. The chain is built from TRBV2 and TRBJ1-4; D is unclear. There are 18 residues in the CDR3. V shed 4 bases and J shed 17 bases, with 35 bases lying between them. Germline assignment: CDR1 SNHLY and CDR2 FYNNEI.

The rearrangement links TRBV2 to TRBJ1-2, with TRBD1 identical over 12 bases. The CDR3 extends over 16 amino acids. Germline lookup yields CDR1 SNHLY and CDR2 FYNNEI. After removal of 7 bases from V and 0 bases from J, the junction contained 6 bases not matched to a gene. The CDR3 nucleotides are TGTGCCAGCACCCCGGGACAGGGGGCTGCTAACTATGGCTACACCTTC. Translated: CASTPGQGAANYGYTF.

The gene calls are TRBV2 and TRBJ2-1; the match to TRBD2 covers 7 bases. The CDR3 loop spans 15 amino acids. V shed 10 bases, J shed 0 bases, and the junction held 9 bases outside the gene matches. The germline V gene encodes CDR1 SNHLY and CDR2 FYNNEI. The CDR3 nucleotides are TGTGCCACCCAGTCTAGCGGAAGCTCCTACAATGAGCAGTTCTTC. Translating gives CATQSSGSSYNEQFF.

This clone showed up just once. The rearrangement uses TRBV10-3 and TRBJ2-1; a weak D match, TRBD2 (6 bases). CDR1 is ENHRY, CDR2 SYGVKD, per germline. The ends were cut back, 6 bases at V and 8 bases at J, with 14 bases in the middle. This CDR3 has 13 residues. The CDR3 coding sequence is TGTGCCATCAGAACGGACCGGGAGCATGAGCAGTTCTTC. Its translation is CAIRTDREHEQFF.

V is TRBV28 and J is TRBJ1-5, with a weak D call TRBD1 (5 bases). The CDR3 loop spans 11 amino acids. Germline V gene data show CDR1 as MDHEN and CDR2 as SYDVKM. With 5 bases removed from V and 15 bases from J, the gap between germline ends came to 14 bases. Here the CDR3 reads CASSGGTAVHF. The CDR3, as DNA: TGTGCCAGCAGTGGGGGGACGGCGGTGCATTTT.

The table lists this clone with a count of one. This sequence joins TRBV30 and TRBJ1-2; TRBD1 might be the D (5 bases). Germline CDR1 is GTSNPN and CDR2 is SVGIG (reference sequence). CDR3 length: 14 amino acids. Trimming shortened V by 2 bases and J by 8 bases, and 18 bases separated the two germline ends. Here the CDR3 reads CAWSPQGRGGGYTF. The CDR3 nucleotides are TGTGCCTGGAGTCCCCAGGGTCGGGGAGGAGGCTACACCTTC.

The gene calls are TRBV12-3 or TRBV12-4 and TRBJ1-2; the D gene is possibly TRBD1 (6 bases). The CDR3 spans 13 residues. V lost 10 bases to trimming and J lost 2 bases, with 14 bases between them. DNA of the CDR3: TGTGCCACCAAACAGGGTTTAAACTATGGCTACACCTTC. Amino acid sequence: CATKQGLNYGYTF.

The chain uses TRBV5-5 and TRBJ2-3; no definite D call. CDR1 and CDR2 (germline): SGHKS, YYEKEE (reference sequence). The V gene lost 2 bases and the J gene lost 2 bases, with 12 bases spanning the gap. The CDR3 is 15 residues long. CDR3 in DNA: TGTGCCAGCAGCTTTTCCCCCATAGCCACAGATACGCAGTATTTT. Protein product: CASSFSPIATDTQYF.

This clone appeared once. The chain carries TRBV27 and TRBJ2-1; no definite D call. The CDR3 is made up of 14 amino acids. The V end lost 3 bases, the J end lost 8 bases, and 14 bases lay between the germline ends. CDR1 and CDR2 from the germline V gene are MNHEY and SMNVEV (reference sequence). DNA for the CDR3: TGTGCCAGCAGTTTTTTCGCGGCGCTAGATGAGCAGTTCTTC. Residues: CASSFFAALDEQFF.

The gene calls are TRBV2 and TRBJ2-1; 11 bases are shared with TRBD2. The V gene end was trimmed by 8 bases and the J gene end by 6 bases; junction bases not matched to a gene: 6. This CDR3 has 14 residues. Germline V lookup: CDR1 SNHLY, CDR2 FYNNEI. The DNA of the CDR3 is TGTGCCAGCTCGGGGACTAGCGGAATCAATGAGCAGTTCTTC. Its translation is CASSGTSGINEQFF.

This clone occurred once. The chain is built from TRBV7-2 and TRBJ1-5; D gene uncertain. Trimming left V 1 base short and J 0 bases short, with 7 bases between. Looked up from germline, CDR1 is SGHTA and CDR2 is FQGNSA. The CDR3 sequence is 15 residues long. The CDR3 DNA sequence: TGTGCCAGCAGCTTAGAGGTTTATAGCAATCAGCCCCAGCATTTT. Amino acid sequence: CASSLEVYSNQPQHF.

The V call is TRBV9, the J call TRBJ2-1; 12 positions agree with TRBD2. V dropped 3 bases and J dropped 9; count of bases not matched to a gene: 4. Germline V gene data show CDR1 as SGDLS and CDR2 as YYNGEE. The CDR3 has 14 amino acids. The CDR3: CASSGSSGRGEQFF. The CDR3, as DNA: TGTGCCAGCAGCGGGTCTAGCGGGAGGGGTGAGCAGTTCTTC.

The V gene is TRBV2, the J gene TRBJ2-5; 9 bases fit TRBD1. This CDR3 region has 13 residues. J gave up 1 base and V 10 bases, and 4 bases lay outside the gene matches. Germline CDR1 reads SNHLY; CDR2 reads FYNNEI. CDR3 bases: TGTGCCAACCGGGACAGGGCCCAAGAGACCCAGTACTTC. This gives the protein CANRDRAQETQYF.

The J gene is TRBJ2-1, the V gene TRBV28; 13 bases line up with TRBD2. With 7 bases clipped from V and 7 bases from J, the junction kept 7 bases outside the gene matches. Per the germline V gene, CDR1 is MDHEN and CDR2 is SYDVKM. The CDR3 runs to 15 residues. The CDR3 nucleotides read TGTGCCAGCACCATAGGACTAGCGGGAGTAAATGAGCAGTTCTTC. Amino acid sequence: CASTIGLAGVNEQFF.

This chain uses TRBV27 with TRBJ1-1; D is unclear. From germline, CDR1 is MNHEY and CDR2 SMNVEV (reference sequence). V was cut by 7 bases and J by 1 base, with 16 bases left in between. The CDR3 covers 15 residues. CDR3 in DNA: TGTGCCAGCACTGATGTGGGCGCTTCGAACACTGAAGCTTTCTTT. Its protein is CASTDVGASNTEAFF.